Each of the 14 T cell receptor beta chains below was sequenced from the same sample in a study of T cells in Graves' hyperthyroidism and ophthalmopathy. Template material for amplifying TCR beta CDR3 regions consisted of RNA transcripts. The HTBI set primed first-round TCR CDR3 RT-PCR. TCRdb itself ran the multiplex PCR reads through MiXCR, one entry per CDR3 protein. Here the sample spans 750,000 to 950,000 distinct CDR3 sequences, more than 30% being singletons. The sequenced sample was blood. Source of these receptors: a man between 18 and 35 years old with Graves' hyperthyroidism.

In its sample, this clonotype was seen a few times. The rearrangement links TRBV11-2 to TRBJ2-5; D is possibly TRBD1 (6 bases). Germline V gives CDR1 SGHAT, CDR2 FQNNGV. The CDR3 is made up of 17 amino acids. Trimming took 4 bases from V and 4 from J, leaving 22 bases between them. CDR3 bases: TGTGCCAGCAGCTCGAGGCCCAGGGGATCTTTGGCAGAGACCCAGTACTTC. Protein: CASSSRPRGSLAETQYF.

This clonotype occurred a few times. This sequence joins TRBV19 and TRBJ1-1; 7 bases map to TRBD1. With V trimmed by 0 bases and J by 0 bases, 10 bases remained unmatched. CDR1 is LNHDA, CDR2 SQIVND, per germline (reference sequence). CDR3 size: 18 residues. CDR3 loop: CASSIDWSAGQLNTEAFF. The DNA for the CDR3 is TGTGCCAGTAGTATAGATTGGAGTGCGGGACAGCTGAACACTGAAGCTTTCTTT.

A note on this clonotype: Likely a read error: the CDR3 ends without its conserved phenylalanine or tryptophan. This rearrangement joins TRBV7-2 to TRBJ2-7; D perhaps matches TRBD1 (6 bases). V gave up 5 bases and J gave up 3 bases, with 8 bases separating them. The CDR3 is 12 residues long. CDR1 and CDR2 from the germline V gene are SGHTA and FQGNSA. CDR3 protein: CASSIRGYEQYL. Here the CDR3 DNA reads TGTGCCAGCAGCATCAGGGGCTACGAGCAGTACCTC.

The chain employs TRBV12-3 or TRBV12-4 and TRBJ1-1; possible D gene TRBD1, 5 bases. The germline V and J ends were trimmed by 4 bases and 11 bases, with 14 bases remaining between them. The CDR3 spans 12 residues. CDR3 nucleotide sequence: TGTGCCAGCAGTTGGGGGGAGGGGAGCGCTTTCTTT. Translated, it gives CASSWGEGSAFF.

The chain is built from TRBV7-2 and TRBJ2-7; no firm D call. V gave up 1 base and J gave up 2 bases, with 9 bases separating them. The length of the CDR3 is 14 residues. Germline V gene lookup returns CDR1 SGHTA and CDR2 FQGNSA. The DNA of the CDR3 is TGTGCCAGCAGCTTAGTCCCACCGACCTACGAGCAGTACTTC. Translating it yields CASSLVPPTYEQYF.

The V gene is TRBV2, the J gene TRBJ2-2; TRBD2 aligns across 14 bases. The junction had 3 bases not matched to a gene; V was cut back by 6 bases and J by 6 bases. CDR3 length equals 15 residues. From germline, CDR1 is SNHLY and CDR2 FYNNEI. Here the CDR3 reads CASRGTSGSPGELFF. For the CDR3, the DNA is TGTGCCAGCAGGGGGACTAGCGGGAGTCCCGGGGAGCTGTTTTTT. The variable domain in full, with the rest retrieved from reference TRBV2 and TRBJ2-2, is EPEVTQTPSHQVTQMGQEVILRCVPISNHLYFYWYRQILGQKVEFLVSFYNNEISEKSEIFDDQFSVERPDGSNFTLKIRSTKLEDSAMYFCASRGTSGSPGELFFGEGSRLTVL.

As concerns this clonotype: A junction boundary mismatches the germline segment, possibly from a read error. The chain has TRBV10-3 and TRBJ1-5; D not resolved. The germline CDR1 and CDR2 sequences are ENHRY and SYGVKD. The CDR3 has 16 amino acids. CDR3 sequence: CASTTISAVGNQRQHF. As DNA, the CDR3 is TGTGCCAGCACCACAATTAGCGCTGTCGGCAATCAGCGCCAGCATTTT.

In this sample, this clonotype turned up many times. The rearrangement joins TRBV19 to TRBJ1-2; 7 nucleotides match TRBD1. This CDR3 has 12 amino acids. CDR1 is LNHDA and CDR2 is SQIVND in the germline V gene (reference sequence). CDR3 residues: CATEGQRYGYTF. Written as DNA, the CDR3 is TGTGCTACGGAGGGACAGAGATATGGCTACACCTTC. Full variable domain (rest looked up from reference TRBV19 and TRBJ1-2): DGGITQSPKYLFRKEGQNVTLSCEQNLNHDAMYWYRQDPGQGLRLIYYSQIVNDFQKGDIAEGYSVSREKKESFPLTVTSAQKNPTAFYLCATEGQRYGYTFGSGTRLTVV.

V gene TRBV25-1 combines with J gene TRBJ2-7; 11 bases are a match to TRBD2. The CDR3 extends over 13 amino acids. Germline CDR1 MGHDK, CDR2 SYGVNS. After removal of 8 bases from V and 12 bases from J, the junction contained 12 bases not matched to a gene. This CDR3 is CASVDLAGGQRYF. CDR3 sequence (DNA): TGTGCCAGCGTTGACCTAGCGGGAGGCCAGCGGTACTTC.

J is TRBJ1-5 and V is TRBV29-1; no firm D call. Trimming left V 0 bases short and J 11 bases short, with 20 bases between. The CDR3 covers 15 residues. The germline V gene has CDR1 SQVTM and CDR2 ANQGSEA. This CDR3 reads CSVEDLAETQETQHF. In DNA form, the CDR3 reads TGCAGCGTTGAAGATCTAGCGGAGACACAAGAGACCCAGCATTTT.

The CDR3 sequence: CASSLRGGNGEQYF. Written as DNA, the CDR3 is TGCGCCAGCAGCTTGAGAGGCGGGAATGGCGAGCAGTACTTC. The gene calls are TRBV5-1 and TRBJ2-7; TRBD2 is a possible D gene (6 bases). The CDR3 totals 14 residues. Between the trimmed V and J ends, which lost 1 base and 6 bases, there was a span of 14 bases. Per the germline V gene, CDR1 is SGHRS and CDR2 is YFSETQ.

This clonotype has at least ten counts. The rearrangement links TRBV10-2 to TRBJ2-7; D is uncertain. V lost 9 bases and J 3 bases, leaving 12 bases between the germline ends. This CDR3 contains 12 residues. CDR1 and CDR2 from the germline V gene are WSHSY and SAAADI. CDR3 nucleotides: TGCGCCAGACGTTCCAGACGCTACGAGCAGTACTTC. Protein product: CARRSRRYEQYF.

This clonotype was recorded at least ten times. The chain recombines TRBV13 with TRBJ2-5; D not certain. This CDR3 contains 13 residues. Trimming took 2 bases from V and 5 from J, leaving 9 bases between them. Looked up from germline, CDR1 is PRHDT and CDR2 is FYEKMQ (reference sequence). CDR3 nucleotide sequence: TGTGCCAGCAGCTTATATCCCGTCGAGACCCAGTACTTC. This codes for CASSLYPVETQYF.

This clonotype was counted between two and nine times. This rearrangement joins TRBV6-6 to TRBJ1-2; TRBD1 is a possible D gene (6 bases). CDR3 length: 16 residues. Per the germline V gene, CDR1 is MNHNY and CDR2 is SVGAGI (reference sequence). V was clipped by 2 bases and J by 6 bases, with 19 bases between them. This chain's CDR3 is CASSYGGQGKENGYTF. In nucleotides, the CDR3 is TGTGCCAGCAGTTACGGGGGGCAAGGGAAAGAGAATGGCTACACCTTC.